Each of the 23 T cell receptor beta chains below was sequenced from the same sample in a study of blood T cells in healthy people across ages. A second PCR of about 6 to 12 cycles used a sample-barcoded 5' primer and a J-beta primer mix. TCRdb processed the 5' RACE reads anew with MiXCR; each CDR3 protein has one entry. The top ten clones hold more than 20% of a sample with roughly 1.9 million distinct CDR3 sequences, 35% to 50% of them seen once. Specimen: blood. The receptor source for this set is a human donor in good health.

The V and J genes are TRBV3-1 and TRBJ2-7; the match to TRBD1 covers 7 bases. CDR1 is LGHDT and CDR2 is YNNKEL in the germline V gene (reference sequence). The V and J ends lost 5 bases and 11 bases, in that order; junction bases with no gene match: 15. CDR3 size: 14 residues. For the CDR3, the DNA is TGTGCCAGCAGCTCAGGGACAGTCCTCCGGAGAGAGTACTTC. This translates into CASSSGTVLRREYF.

The CDR3 nucleotides are TGTGCCACCAGCAGAGAAGTAGGGCCTCGAAGTCACTACAATGAGCAGTTCTTC. Its translation: CATSREVGPRSHYNEQFF. This chain connects TRBV15 to TRBJ2-1; no reliable D call. The germline gives CDR1 LNHNV, CDR2 YYDKDF (reference sequence). The CDR3 totals 18 residues. V was pared by 0 bases and J by 3 bases, with 18 bases between.

The chain couples TRBV7-3 to TRBJ2-5; D is perhaps TRBD2 (7 bases). Per the germline V gene, CDR1 is SGHTA and CDR2 is FQGTGA. The CDR3 covers 16 residues. Trimming removed 5 bases at V and 5 bases at J, with 21 bases between. In nucleotides, the CDR3 is TGTGCCAGCAGCAAATCCTCTAGGGGGGGCTGGGAGACCCAGTACTTC. It is translated as CASSKSSRGGWETQYF. Using reference TRBV7-3 and TRBJ2-5 for the parts outside the CDR3, the full variable domain is GAGVSQTPSNKVTEKGKYVELRCDPISGHTALYWYRQSLGQGPEFLIYFQGTGAADDSGLPNDRFFAVRPEGSVSTLKIQRTERGDSAVYLCASSKSSRGGWETQYFGPGTRLLVL.

The rearrangement joins TRBV6-5 to TRBJ1-2; TRBD1 is a possible D gene (5 bases). V was shortened by 8 bases and J by 7 bases, with 14 bases between the two germline ends. Germline V lookup: CDR1 MNHEY, CDR2 SVGAGI. The length of the CDR3 is 12 residues. CDR3 amino acids: CASGPGLGGYTF. DNA of the CDR3: TGTGCCAGCGGGCCAGGGTTGGGTGGCTACACCTTC.

The rearrangement uses TRBV29-1 and TRBJ2-2, with 9 positions matching TRBD2. J was trimmed by 5 bases and V by 4 bases; bases with no gene match: 5. From germline, CDR1 is SQVTM and CDR2 ANQGSEA. This CDR3 has 14 amino acids. CDR3 in DNA: TGCAGCGTTGGGCGGGGGGGCGATACCGGGGAGCTGTTTTTT. Protein sequence: CSVGRGGDTGELFF.

This clonotype was counted between two and nine times. The V call is TRBV27, the J call TRBJ2-1; D is undetermined. The CDR3 has 12 amino acids. Deletions cut 7 bases from V and 9 bases from J, with 13 bases between. Looked up from germline, CDR1 is MNHEY and CDR2 is SMNVEV (reference sequence). The CDR3 spells CASIPPGGEQFF. CDR3 in DNA: TGTGCCAGCATTCCCCCCGGTGGTGAGCAGTTCTTC.

This clonotype was counted between two and nine times. The CDR3 loop is CASSVDRGRGETQYF. Written as DNA, the CDR3 is TGCGCCAGCAGCGTTGACAGGGGGCGCGGGGAGACCCAGTACTTC. V usage is TRBV5-1 and J usage is TRBJ2-5; TRBD1 matches 10 bases. The germline gives CDR1 SGHRS, CDR2 YFSETQ. V lost 4 bases and J lost 5; bases outside the gene matches: 8. The length of the CDR3 is 15 residues. The full variable domain, completed using reference TRBV5-1 and TRBJ2-5, is KAGVTQTPRYLIKTRGQQVTLSCSPISGHRSVSWYQQTPGQGLQFLFEYFSETQRNKGNFPGRFSGRQFSNSRSEMNVSTLELGDSALYLCASSVDRGRGETQYFGPGTRLLVL.

This clonotype was observed a handful of times. This chain uses TRBV4-2 with TRBJ2-1; the D is unclear. The CDR3 runs to 15 residues. V was pared by 0 bases and J by 10 bases, with 16 bases between. The germline V gene has CDR1 LGHNA and CDR2 YNFKEQ. Here the CDR3 reads CASSQDTLPLGEQFF. The DNA for the CDR3 is TGTGCCAGCAGCCAAGATACACTACCCCTTGGAGAGCAGTTCTTC.

This clonotype was counted between two and nine times. This chain connects TRBV20-1 to TRBJ2-3; 11 bases line up with TRBD2. Germline trimming cut 0 bases from V and 3 bases from J; bases unmatched to any gene: 8. Germline assignment: CDR1 DFQATT and CDR2 SNEGSKA (reference sequence). The CDR3 is 17 amino acids. The CDR3 bases are TGCAGTGCTAGAGATCGGCGTAGCGGGGGGGCAACAGATACGCAGTATTTT. Translation gives CSARDRRSGGATDTQYF.

A note on this clonotype: A much larger clone lies a single base off, so this may be a read error. The chain recombines TRBV7-2 with TRBJ2-1; the match to TRBD2 covers 8 bases. The end of the DNA aligns better with TRBJ2-7, so the J call may be wrong. This CDR3 is built from 15 residues. Germline CDR1 reads SGHTA; CDR2 reads FQGNSA. CDR3 coding DNA: TGTGTCAGCAGCCCCCCGGGACTAGGGTCGTACGAGCAGTACTTC. This gives the protein CVSSPPGLGSYEQYF.

The genes are TRBV20-1 and TRBJ1-2; unclear D gene. CDR3 length equals 12 residues. Per germline, CDR1 DFQATT and CDR2 SNEGSKA (reference sequence). V shed 7 bases and J shed 1 base, with 10 bases lying between them. The CDR3 reads CSVTTDNYGYTF. CDR3 DNA sequence: TGCAGTGTAACAACCGATAACTATGGCTACACCTTC.

There are a few counts of this clonotype. This rearrangement joins TRBV7-9 to TRBJ2-7; D call uncertain. V gave up 5 bases and J gave up 2 bases, with 13 bases separating them. From germline, CDR1 is SEHNR and CDR2 FQNEAQ (reference sequence). The CDR3 extends over 14 amino acids. In DNA form, the CDR3 reads TGTGCCAGCAGCCCAGCCCTGCGAACCTACGAGCAGTACTTC. Its translation is CASSPALRTYEQYF.

The rearrangement joins TRBV28 to TRBJ2-7, with unresolved D. Trimming left V 5 bases short and J 3 bases short, with 17 bases between. Germline V gene sequence: CDR1 MDHEN, CDR2 SYDVKM. CDR3 length: 15 amino acids. CDR3 sequence: CASSPTQISYYEQYF. The DNA of the CDR3 is TGTGCCAGCAGTCCGACCCAGATCTCCTACTACGAGCAGTACTTC.

V and J are TRBV5-1 and TRBJ1-5; TRBD1 matches at 9 bases. The CDR3 consists of 20 residues. Germline trimming cut 4 bases from V and 4 bases from J; bases unmatched to any gene: 21. In germline, CDR1 is SGHRS, CDR2 YFSETQ. The DNA for the CDR3 is TGCGCCAGCAGCCCCGAGGCCCCGGGACAGGGCCCCTGGGGGAATCAGCCCCAGCATTTT. This sequence encodes CASSPEAPGQGPWGNQPQHF.

This clonotype was counted only a few times. This chain connects TRBV27 to TRBJ2-1; the match to TRBD1 covers 9 bases. With 9 bases clipped from V and 9 bases from J, the junction kept 6 bases outside the gene matches. Per germline, CDR1 MNHEY and CDR2 SMNVEV (reference sequence). The length of the CDR3 is 12 residues. This CDR3 reads CASSGTGIEQFF. CDR3 in DNA: TGTGCCAGTTCCGGGACAGGGATTGAGCAGTTCTTC.

J is TRBJ1-4 and V is TRBV4-3; weak D call: TRBD1 (5 bases). Germline-derived CDR1 and CDR2 are LGHNA and YSLEER. The CDR3 extends over 14 amino acids. The V end was cut by 4 bases, the J end by 7 bases, with 13 bases between. The CDR3 region is CASSLGTQVEKLFF. Here the CDR3 DNA reads TGCGCCAGCAGCCTCGGGACCCAGGTTGAAAAACTGTTTTTT.

V usage is TRBV28 and J usage is TRBJ1-2; TRBD1 matches at 8 bases. Germline assignment: CDR1 MDHEN and CDR2 SYDVKM. This CDR3 has 14 amino acids. V lost 4 bases and J lost 8; bases outside the gene matches: 9. The CDR3 reads CASSSDRGGIGYTF. The DNA of the CDR3 is TGTGCCAGCAGTTCAGACAGGGGAGGGATAGGCTACACCTTC.

This clonotype was seen a few times. This rearrangement joins TRBV6-5 to TRBJ1-5, with no clear D. The CDR3 length is 12 residues. Looked up from germline, CDR1 is MNHEY and CDR2 is SVGAGI. V dropped 5 bases and J dropped 11 bases, with 13 bases sitting between them. CDR3 DNA sequence: TGTGCCAGCAGTATTGGCTCCGGCACCCAGCATTTT. Its translation: CASSIGSGTQHF.

This clonotype has just a few counts. The chain uses TRBV13 and TRBJ1-2; D is unclear. Germline assignment: CDR1 PRHDT and CDR2 FYEKMQ (reference sequence). V was cut by 5 bases and J by 0 bases, with 13 bases left in between. This CDR3 has 15 residues. The chain's CDR3 is CASSLFGTANYGYTF. In nucleotides, the CDR3 is TGTGCCAGCAGCCTGTTCGGAACAGCTAACTATGGCTACACCTTC.

The chain combines TRBV28 with TRBJ1-5; 11 bases are shared with TRBD1. Germline assignment: CDR1 MDHEN and CDR2 SYDVKM. There are 17 residues in the CDR3. Losses at the gene ends were 3 bases for V and 6 bases for J; bases not matched to a gene: 10. The CDR3 DNA is TGTGCCAGCAGTTTCACCTTCGGGGACAGGGGGGCTCAGCCCCAGCATTTT. Protein: CASSFTFGDRGAQPQHF.

This clonotype was detected only a few times. CDR3 in DNA: TGTGCCAGCAGTGAAGCCGTGAATAGCAATCAGCCCCAGCATTTT. It specifies CASSEAVNSNQPQHF. V and J are TRBV6-1 and TRBJ1-5; D gene unclear. Germline values: CDR1 MNHNS, CDR2 SASEGT. V lost 0 bases and J lost 0, with 6 bases in between. The CDR3 runs 15 residues.

This clonotype appeared a few times. V is TRBV29-1 and J is TRBJ2-1; D gene ambiguous. V was pared by 3 bases and J by 10 bases, with 16 bases between. CDR1 is SQVTM and CDR2 is ANQGSEA in the germline V gene. The CDR3 totals 13 residues. Written as DNA, the CDR3 is TGCAGCGTTGATGCCGAGAGCTCCTACGAGCAGTTCTTC. As protein: CSVDAESSYEQFF.

CDR3 DNA sequence: TGCGCCAGCAGCCTACAAATCGGGACAGGGGGCTGGACAGATACGCAGTATTTT. The encoded protein is CASSLQIGTGGWTDTQYF. J is TRBJ2-3 and V is TRBV4-3, with 12 bases aligning to TRBD1. The CDR3 contains 18 residues. The J segment lost 3 bases and the V segment lost 4 bases, leaving 11 bases of the junction unmatched. Per germline, CDR1 LGHNA and CDR2 YSLEER.